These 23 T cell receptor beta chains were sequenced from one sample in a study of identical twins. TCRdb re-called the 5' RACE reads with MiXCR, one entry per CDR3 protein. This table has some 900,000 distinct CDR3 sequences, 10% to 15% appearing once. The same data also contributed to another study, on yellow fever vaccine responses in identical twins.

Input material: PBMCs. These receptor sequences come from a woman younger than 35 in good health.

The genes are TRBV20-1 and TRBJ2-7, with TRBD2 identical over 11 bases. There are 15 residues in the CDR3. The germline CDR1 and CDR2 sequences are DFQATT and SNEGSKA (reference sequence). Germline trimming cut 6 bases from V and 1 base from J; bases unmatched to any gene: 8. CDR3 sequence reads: CSANPLAGGSYEQYF. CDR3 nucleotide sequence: TGCAGTGCGAATCCCCTAGCGGGAGGTTCCTACGAGCAGTACTTC.

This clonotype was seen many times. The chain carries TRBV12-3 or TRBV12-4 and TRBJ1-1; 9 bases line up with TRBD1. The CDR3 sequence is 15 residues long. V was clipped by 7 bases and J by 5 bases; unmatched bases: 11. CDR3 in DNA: TGTGCCAGCACCTCGCCTAACAGGGGGCTGACTGAAGCTTTCTTT. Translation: CASTSPNRGLTEAFF.

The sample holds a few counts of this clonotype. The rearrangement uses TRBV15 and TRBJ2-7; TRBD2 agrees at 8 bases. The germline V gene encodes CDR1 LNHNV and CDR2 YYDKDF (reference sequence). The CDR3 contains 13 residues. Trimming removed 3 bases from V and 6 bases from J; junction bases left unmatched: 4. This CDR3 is CATSRLRGGEQYF. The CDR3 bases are TGTGCCACCAGCAGGCTACGGGGGGGCGAGCAGTACTTC.

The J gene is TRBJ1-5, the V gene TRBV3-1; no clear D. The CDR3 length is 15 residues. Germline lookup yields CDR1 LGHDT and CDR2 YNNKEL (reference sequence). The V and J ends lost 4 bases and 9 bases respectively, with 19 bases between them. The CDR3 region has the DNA TGTGCCAGCAGCCCGAATCCAGAGCTCCAAGGGCCCCAGCATTTT. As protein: CASSPNPELQGPQHF.

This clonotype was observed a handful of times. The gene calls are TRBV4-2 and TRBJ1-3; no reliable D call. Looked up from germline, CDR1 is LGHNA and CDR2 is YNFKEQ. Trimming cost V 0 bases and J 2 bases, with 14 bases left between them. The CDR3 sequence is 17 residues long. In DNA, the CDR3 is TGTGCCAGCAGCCAAGATGTCGGGTCAGGTACTGGAAACACCATATATTTT. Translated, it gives CASSQDVGSGTGNTIYF.

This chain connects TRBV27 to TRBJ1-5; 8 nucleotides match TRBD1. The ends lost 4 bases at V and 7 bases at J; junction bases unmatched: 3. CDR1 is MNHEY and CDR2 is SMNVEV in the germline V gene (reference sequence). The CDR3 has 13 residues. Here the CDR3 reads CASSSGGWQPQHF. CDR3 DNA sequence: TGTGCCAGCAGTTCAGGGGGCTGGCAGCCCCAGCATTTT.

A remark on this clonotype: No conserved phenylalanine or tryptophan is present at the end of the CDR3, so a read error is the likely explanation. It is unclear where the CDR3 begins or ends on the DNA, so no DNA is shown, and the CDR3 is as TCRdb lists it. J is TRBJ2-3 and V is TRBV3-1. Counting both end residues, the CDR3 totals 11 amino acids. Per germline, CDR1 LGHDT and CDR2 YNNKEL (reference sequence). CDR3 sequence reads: CASSKGEPVHL.

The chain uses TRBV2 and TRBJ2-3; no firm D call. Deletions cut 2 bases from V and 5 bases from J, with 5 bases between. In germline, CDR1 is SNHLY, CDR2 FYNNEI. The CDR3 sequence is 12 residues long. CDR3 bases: TGTGCCAGCAGTGAATATAGAGATACGCAGTATTTT. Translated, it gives CASSEYRDTQYF.

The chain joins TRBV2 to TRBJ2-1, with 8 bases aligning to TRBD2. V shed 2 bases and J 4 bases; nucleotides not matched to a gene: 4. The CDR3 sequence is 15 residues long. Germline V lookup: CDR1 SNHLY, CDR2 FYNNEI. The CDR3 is CASSERRGAYNEQFF. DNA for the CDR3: TGTGCCAGCAGTGAACGGCGGGGGGCTTACAATGAGCAGTTCTTC.

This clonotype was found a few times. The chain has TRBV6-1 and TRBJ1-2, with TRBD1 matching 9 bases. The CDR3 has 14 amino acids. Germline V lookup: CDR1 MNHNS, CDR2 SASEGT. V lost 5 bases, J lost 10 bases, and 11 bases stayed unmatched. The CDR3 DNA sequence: TGTGCCAGCAGTATCGGGACAGGGTTCGTCGACTACACCTTC. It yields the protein CASSIGTGFVDYTF.

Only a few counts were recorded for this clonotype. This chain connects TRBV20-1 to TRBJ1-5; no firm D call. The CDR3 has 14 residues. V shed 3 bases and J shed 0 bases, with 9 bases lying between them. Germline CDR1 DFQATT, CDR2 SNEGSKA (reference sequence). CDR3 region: CSASRQTSNQPQHF. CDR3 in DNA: TGCAGTGCTAGCAGGCAGACTAGCAATCAGCCCCAGCATTTT.

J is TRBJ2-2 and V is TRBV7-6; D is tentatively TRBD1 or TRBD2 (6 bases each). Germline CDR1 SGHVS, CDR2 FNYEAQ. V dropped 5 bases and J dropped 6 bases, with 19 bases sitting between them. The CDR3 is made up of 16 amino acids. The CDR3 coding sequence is TGTGCCAGCAGCCTGAGGCGACTTAGGGGGGCCGGGGAGCTGTTTTTT. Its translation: CASSLRRLRGAGELFF.

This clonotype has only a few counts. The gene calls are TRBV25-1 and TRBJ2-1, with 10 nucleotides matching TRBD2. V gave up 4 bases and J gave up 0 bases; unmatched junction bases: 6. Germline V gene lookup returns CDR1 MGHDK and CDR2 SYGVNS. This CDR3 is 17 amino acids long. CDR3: CASSAGLAVSSYNEQFF. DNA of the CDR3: TGTGCCAGCAGTGCCGGACTAGCGGTTAGCTCCTACAATGAGCAGTTCTTC.

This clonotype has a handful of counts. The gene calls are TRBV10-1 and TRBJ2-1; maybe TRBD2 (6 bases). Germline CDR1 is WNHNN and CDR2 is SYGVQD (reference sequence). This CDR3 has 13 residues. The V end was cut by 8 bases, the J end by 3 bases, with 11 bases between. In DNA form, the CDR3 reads TGCGCCAGCGGGGCTAGCGTCTACAATGAGCAGTTCTTC. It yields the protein CASGASVYNEQFF.

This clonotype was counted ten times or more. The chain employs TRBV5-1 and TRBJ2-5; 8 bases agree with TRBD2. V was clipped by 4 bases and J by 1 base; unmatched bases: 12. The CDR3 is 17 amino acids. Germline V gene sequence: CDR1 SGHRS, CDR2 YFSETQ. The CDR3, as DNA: TGCGCCAGCAGCCCTCAGAGCGGGAGAATAATCCAAGAGACCCAGTACTTC. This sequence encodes CASSPQSGRIIQETQYF. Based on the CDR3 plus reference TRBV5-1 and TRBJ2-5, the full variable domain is KAGVTQTPRYLIKTRGQQVTLSCSPISGHRSVSWYQQTPGQGLQFLFEYFSETQRNKGNFPGRFSGRQFSNSRSEMNVSTLELGDSALYLCASSPQSGRIIQETQYFGPGTRLLVL.

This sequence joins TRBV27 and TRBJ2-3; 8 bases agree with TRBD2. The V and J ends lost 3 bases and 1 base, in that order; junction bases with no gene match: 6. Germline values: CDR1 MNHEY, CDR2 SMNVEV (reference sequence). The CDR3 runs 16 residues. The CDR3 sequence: CASSFTGTSRTDTQYF. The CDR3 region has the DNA TGTGCCAGCAGTTTTACTGGGACTAGTCGCACAGATACGCAGTATTTT.

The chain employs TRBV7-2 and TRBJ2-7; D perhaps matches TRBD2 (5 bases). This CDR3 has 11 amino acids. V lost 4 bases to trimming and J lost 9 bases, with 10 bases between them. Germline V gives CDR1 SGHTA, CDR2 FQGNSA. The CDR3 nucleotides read TGTGCCAGCAGCTCCGGGATTAGGCAGTACGTC. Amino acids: CASSSGIRQYV.

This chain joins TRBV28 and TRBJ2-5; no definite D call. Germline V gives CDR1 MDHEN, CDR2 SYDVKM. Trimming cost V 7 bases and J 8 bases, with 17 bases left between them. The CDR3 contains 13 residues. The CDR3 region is CASTPFAAVTQYF. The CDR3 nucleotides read TGTGCCAGCACCCCTTTCGCCGCGGTAACCCAGTACTTC.

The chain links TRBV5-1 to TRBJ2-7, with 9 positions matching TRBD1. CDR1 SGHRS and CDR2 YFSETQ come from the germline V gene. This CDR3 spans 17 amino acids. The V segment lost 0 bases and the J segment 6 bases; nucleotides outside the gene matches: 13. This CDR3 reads CASSLGQGGGPILEQYF. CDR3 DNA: TGCGCCAGCAGCTTGGGACAGGGGGGAGGGCCAATCCTCGAGCAGTACTTC.

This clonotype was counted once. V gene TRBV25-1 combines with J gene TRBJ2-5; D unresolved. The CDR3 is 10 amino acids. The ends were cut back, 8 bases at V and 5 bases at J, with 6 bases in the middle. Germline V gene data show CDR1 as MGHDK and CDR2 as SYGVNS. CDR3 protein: CASGWETQYF. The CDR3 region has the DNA TGTGCCAGCGGATGGGAGACCCAGTACTTC.

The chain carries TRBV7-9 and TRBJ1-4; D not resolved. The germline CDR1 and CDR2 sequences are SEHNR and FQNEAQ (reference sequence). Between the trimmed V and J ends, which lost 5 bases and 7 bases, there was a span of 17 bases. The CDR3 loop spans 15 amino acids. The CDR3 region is CASSGRAGEGEKLFF. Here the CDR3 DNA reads TGTGCCAGCAGCGGCCGGGCAGGTGAGGGTGAAAAACTGTTTTTT. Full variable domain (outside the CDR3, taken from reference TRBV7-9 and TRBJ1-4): DTGVSQNPRHKITKRGQNVTFRCDPISEHNRLYWYRQTLGQGPEFLTYFQNEAQLEKSRLLSDRFSAERPKGSFSTLEIQRTEQGDSAMYLCASSGRAGEGEKLFFGSGTQLSVL.

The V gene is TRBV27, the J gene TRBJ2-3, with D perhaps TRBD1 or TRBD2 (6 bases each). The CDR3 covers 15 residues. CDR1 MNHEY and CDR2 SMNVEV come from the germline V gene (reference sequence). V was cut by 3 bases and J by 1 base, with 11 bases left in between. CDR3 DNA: TGTGCCAGCAGTTTCGACAGGAGGGGCACAGATACGCAGTATTTT. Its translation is CASSFDRRGTDTQYF.

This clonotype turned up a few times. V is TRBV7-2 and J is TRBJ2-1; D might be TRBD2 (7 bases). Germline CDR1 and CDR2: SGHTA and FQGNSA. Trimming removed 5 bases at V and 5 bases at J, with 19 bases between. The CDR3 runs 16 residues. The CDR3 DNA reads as TGTGCCAGCAGCCAGGAGACGCGGGGGCCCAACAATGAGCAGTTCTTC. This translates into CASSQETRGPNNEQFF.